One sample yielded the 28 T cell receptor beta chains listed below, sequenced in a study of OX40 agonist ivuxolimab in advanced cancers. Generated by immunoSEQ multiplex PCR, the TCRdb table keeps only in-frame clones and is missing some. The sample has approximately 44,000 clones, approximately 80% seen once; the top ten hold about 10%. The sequenced sample was CD4+ or CD8+ T cells sorted from blood, obtained in a trial of the OX40 agonist ivuxolimab. The source of these receptors is an adult with an advanced solid tumor such as melanoma, head and neck, liver or kidney cancer.

This clone was detected only a few times. This chain links TRBV9 with TRBJ2-1; D tentatively fits TRBD1 or TRBD2 (5 bases each). The germline V and J ends were trimmed by 0 bases and 4 bases, with 11 bases remaining between them. Germline CDR1 is SGDLS and CDR2 is YYNGEE. CDR3 length equals 15 residues. DNA of the CDR3: TGTGCCAGCAGCGTAGCGGGGACCAATTACAATGAGCAGTTCTTC. Amino acids: CASSVAGTNYNEQFF.

The chain joins TRBV18 to TRBJ2-3; TRBD1 aligns across 8 bases. V lost 6 bases and J lost 4; bases outside the gene matches: 9. Germline V gene data show CDR1 as KGHSH and CDR2 as LQKENI. This CDR3 contains 15 residues. CDR3 sequence: CASSPGTGSADTQYF. The CDR3 nucleotides are TGTGCCAGCTCCCCCGGGACAGGTAGTGCAGATACGCAGTATTTT.

J is TRBJ1-4 and V is TRBV28, with unresolved D. This CDR3 contains 14 residues. Trimming took off 3 bases at V and 7 bases at J, with 12 bases between the two ends. The V gene's germline CDR1 is MDHEN and CDR2 SYDVKM. This chain's CDR3 is CASSFPQMGEKLFF. Here the CDR3 DNA reads TGTGCCAGCAGTTTTCCTCAAATGGGTGAAAAACTGTTTTTT.

The chain links TRBV25-1 to TRBJ2-2; 8 positions match TRBD1. The trim removed 11 bases at V and 3 bases at J, leaving 17 bases unmatched. The germline V gene has CDR1 MGHDK and CDR2 SYGVNS. This CDR3 comprises 17 residues. Here the CDR3 DNA reads TGTGCCGGCGTAGAGACAGGGGTTTTTAGGGACACCGGGGAGCTGTTTTTT. Its translation: CAGVETGVFRDTGELFF. Based on the CDR3 plus reference TRBV25-1 and TRBJ2-2, the full variable domain is EADIYQTPRYLVIGTGKKITLECSQTMGHDKMYWYQQDPGMELHLIHYSYGVNSTEKGDLSSESTVSRIRTEHFPLTLESARPSHTSQYLCAGVETGVFRDTGELFFGEGSRLTVL.

V is TRBV11-3 and J is TRBJ2-7; perhaps TRBD2 as D (6 bases). Germline CDR1 is SGHNT and CDR2 is YENEEA. The CDR3 has 15 amino acids. Trimming pared 4 bases from V and 3 bases from J, leaving 16 bases between. CDR3 DNA: TGTGCCAGCAGCTCAGCCCTTAGCGGTGACTACGAGCAGTACTTC. Its translation is CASSSALSGDYEQYF.

The chain is built from TRBV6-5 and TRBJ2-1, with 7 bases aligning to TRBD2. Germline V lookup: CDR1 MNHEY, CDR2 SVGAGI. This CDR3 comprises 16 residues. The V gene end was trimmed by 2 bases and the J gene end by 8 bases; junction bases not matched to a gene: 12. This CDR3 reads CASSYGGGGRRHEQFF. The CDR3 DNA reads as TGTGCCAGCAGTTACGGTGGCGGGGGTCGGCGTCATGAGCAGTTCTTC.

The chain is built from TRBV6-6 and TRBJ1-1; D unresolved. The length of the CDR3 is 14 residues. Germline V gene data show CDR1 as MNHNY and CDR2 as SVGAGI (reference sequence). V was pared by 2 bases and J by 1 base, with 8 bases between. This CDR3 is CASSYGSGNTEAFF. The CDR3 bases are TGTGCCAGCAGTTACGGCAGTGGGAACACTGAAGCTTTCTTT.

The chain is built from TRBV5-5 and TRBJ2-2; TRBD1 matches 8 bases. V lost 4 bases and J lost 3; bases outside the gene matches: 8. CDR1 SGHKS and CDR2 YYEKEE come from the germline V gene (reference sequence). The CDR3 loop spans 16 amino acids. Written as DNA, the CDR3 is TGTGCCAGCAGCCCACCGGGACAGGTGGACACCGGGGAGCTGTTTTTT. Translated: CASSPPGQVDTGELFF.

This clone has a single count. J is TRBJ2-1 and V is TRBV5-1; D is undetermined. V lost 4 bases and J lost 4, with 15 bases in between. Germline V gives CDR1 SGHRS, CDR2 YFSETQ. The CDR3 sequence is 15 residues long. CDR3 sequence (DNA): TGCGCCAGCAGCACATGGGCTCTCATTTACAATGAGCAGTTCTTC. Its protein is CASSTWALIYNEQFF. Full variable domain (remainder filled in from reference TRBV5-1 and TRBJ2-1): KAGVTQTPRYLIKTRGQQVTLSCSPISGHRSVSWYQQTPGQGLQFLFEYFSETQRNKGNFPGRFSGRQFSNSRSEMNVSTLELGDSALYLCASSTWALIYNEQFFGPGTRLTVL.

The CDR3 bases are TGTGCCAGCAGCCCTGGGCGGTCCTACGAGCAGTACTTC. Encoded protein: CASSPGRSYEQYF. V is TRBV28 and J is TRBJ2-7, with D unclear. The CDR3 has 13 residues. Trimming shortened V by 6 bases and J by 1 base, and 10 bases separated the two germline ends. Germline CDR1 MDHEN, CDR2 SYDVKM.

V usage is TRBV5-1 and J usage is TRBJ2-7; 7 bases line up with TRBD1. V lost 4 bases, J lost 5 bases, and 9 bases stayed unmatched. This CDR3 spans 14 amino acids. Germline V gene sequence: CDR1 SGHRS, CDR2 YFSETQ. CDR3 DNA: TGCGCCAGCAGCACCCAACAGGGGATCGACGAGCAGTACTTC. As protein: CASSTQQGIDEQYF.

The V gene is TRBV10-1, the J gene TRBJ2-3; 7 bases are a match to TRBD1. Germline CDR1 and CDR2: WNHNN and SYGVQD (reference sequence). The CDR3 totals 13 residues. After removal of 10 bases from V and 3 bases from J, the junction contained 7 bases not matched to a gene. The CDR3 nucleotides are TGCGCCACCCAGACAGGGTCGACAGATACGCAGTATTTT. Protein product: CATQTGSTDTQYF.

The chain recombines TRBV21-1 with TRBJ1-3; whether TRBD1, the table's D call, matches the DNA was not checked. TRBV21-1 is noted as a pseudogene. This CDR3 contains 17 residues. The CDR3 region has the DNA TGTGCCAGCAGCAAAGCGGGAAAGGACAGGGTAATAAACACCATATATTTT. It yields the protein CASSKAGKDRVINTIYF.

V gene TRBV6-5 combines with J gene TRBJ1-2; TRBD1 matches 11 bases. The CDR3 totals 14 residues. V trimming: 6 bases; J trimming: 5 bases; junction bases outside the gene matches: 5. Germline CDR1 and CDR2: MNHEY and SVGAGI. The CDR3 protein is CASSGQGAGYGYTF. For the CDR3, the DNA is TGTGCCAGCAGCGGACAGGGGGCTGGTTATGGCTACACCTTC.

This chain links TRBV4-3 with TRBJ1-5; D unclear. V dropped 2 bases and J dropped 0 bases, with 14 bases sitting between them. CDR1 is LGHNA and CDR2 is YSLEER in the germline V gene. The CDR3 contains 17 residues. The CDR3 region is CASSQSISAVSNQPQHF. The CDR3 region has the DNA TGCGCCAGCAGCCAATCGATTTCGGCAGTTAGCAATCAGCCCCAGCATTTT.

This chain uses TRBV11-2 with TRBJ2-7; tentatively, D is TRBD2 (5 bases). The CDR3 runs to 12 residues. Looked up from germline, CDR1 is SGHAT and CDR2 is FQNNGV. The ends were cut back, 6 bases at V and 7 bases at J, with 13 bases in the middle. This chain's CDR3 is CASRAGPGEQYF. CDR3 DNA: TGTGCCAGCAGGGCGGGCCCGGGGGAGCAGTACTTC. Variable domain in full (rest from reference TRBV11-2 and TRBJ2-7): EAGVAQSPRYKIIEKRQSVAFWCNPISGHATLYWYQQILGQGPKLLIQFQNNGVVDDSQLPKDRFSAERLKGVDSTLKIQPAKLEDSAVYLCASRAGPGEQYFGPGTRLTVT.

The chain recombines TRBV6-6 with TRBJ2-7; either TRBD1 or TRBD2 may supply D (5 bases each). The ends were cut back, 6 bases at V and 4 bases at J, with 19 bases in the middle. The CDR3 covers 15 residues. Germline CDR1 reads MNHNY; CDR2 reads SVGAGI (reference sequence). This CDR3 reads CASRRRDQGNYEQYF. In nucleotides, the CDR3 is TGTGCCAGCAGACGCCGGGACCAAGGGAATTACGAGCAGTACTTC.

The rearrangement links TRBV7-2 to TRBJ2-1; unclear D gene. Germline V lookup: CDR1 SGHTA, CDR2 FQGNSA. The V end was cut by 1 base, the J end by 0 bases, with 7 bases between. This CDR3 is 15 amino acids long. In DNA, the CDR3 is TGTGCCAGCAGCTTAGGCCCAGCCTCCTACAATGAGCAGTTCTTC. This gives the protein CASSLGPASYNEQFF.

The J gene is TRBJ2-1, the V gene TRBV6-5; 10 nucleotides match TRBD2. CDR1 is MNHEY and CDR2 is SVGAGI in the germline V gene. This CDR3 comprises 15 residues. The V gene end was trimmed by 5 bases and the J gene end by 7 bases; junction bases not matched to a gene: 8. The CDR3 sequence: CASSPSGLALNEQFF. DNA for the CDR3: TGTGCCAGCAGTCCTTCGGGACTAGCGTTGAATGAGCAGTTCTTC.

This rearrangement joins TRBV5-1 to TRBJ2-7, with 8 bases lining up with TRBD2. The CDR3 length is 15 residues. Germline V gene data show CDR1 as SGHRS and CDR2 as YFSETQ. J was trimmed by 6 bases and V by 2 bases; bases with no gene match: 10. The CDR3 region is CASSFGGAQAAEQYF. In DNA, the CDR3 is TGCGCCAGCAGCTTCGGGGGGGCGCAGGCGGCCGAGCAGTACTTC.

The chain couples TRBV2 to TRBJ2-3; TRBD2 aligns across 13 bases. CDR3 length equals 15 residues. With V trimmed by 5 bases and J by 5 bases, 4 bases remained unmatched. The germline V gene encodes CDR1 SNHLY and CDR2 FYNNEI. The DNA of the CDR3 is TGTGCCAGCAGTAGACTAGCGGGAGGAAGAGATACGCAGTATTTT. It is translated as CASSRLAGGRDTQYF.

The chain has TRBV20-1 and TRBJ2-7; tentatively, D is TRBD1 (6 bases). The germline gives CDR1 DFQATT, CDR2 SNEGSKA (reference sequence). Trimming removed 6 bases at V and 5 bases at J, with 11 bases between. The CDR3 contains 11 residues. CDR3 bases: TGCAGTGCCGCGCAGGGGAACGAGCAGTACTTC. Protein product: CSAAQGNEQYF.

This clone was observed a few times. This chain joins TRBV28 and TRBJ1-5, with D perhaps matching TRBD1 (5 bases). CDR1 is MDHEN, CDR2 SYDVKM, per germline. Trimming left V 8 bases short and J 9 bases short, with 14 bases between. The CDR3 has 12 residues. DNA of the CDR3: TGTGCCAGCTCCTGGGGGAAAGGGCCCCAGCATTTT. The encoded protein is CASSWGKGPQHF.

The rearrangement joins TRBV9 to TRBJ2-2, with D perhaps matching TRBD2 (5 bases). Trimming took off 8 bases at V and 2 bases at J, with 10 bases between the two ends. The CDR3 extends over 13 amino acids. The germline gives CDR1 SGDLS, CDR2 YYNGEE. The CDR3 loop is CASRTGNTGELFF. The CDR3 region has the DNA TGTGCCAGTAGGACTGGAAACACCGGGGAGCTGTTTTTT.

The chain uses TRBV5-1 and TRBJ2-1; 7 bases agree with TRBD1. With V trimmed by 4 bases and J by 4 bases, 2 bases remained unmatched. The CDR3 is 13 residues long. Germline V CDR1 and CDR2: SGHRS, YFSETQ. For the CDR3, the DNA is TGCGCCAGCAGCGGGGGACAGTACAATGAGCAGTTCTTC. It yields the protein CASSGGQYNEQFF.

The chain employs TRBV10-1 and TRBJ2-7; TRBD2 is a possible D gene (5 bases). The V end was cut by 3 bases, the J end by 3 bases, with 6 bases between. The CDR3 runs 12 residues. CDR1 is WNHNN, CDR2 SYGVQD, per germline (reference sequence). This chain's CDR3 is CASSDGGYEQYF. The CDR3 DNA reads as TGCGCCAGCAGTGACGGAGGCTACGAGCAGTACTTC.

This chain joins TRBV18 and TRBJ2-7, with D perhaps assigned TRBD1 or TRBD2 (6 bases each). Germline V lookup: CDR1 KGHSH, CDR2 LQKENI. Trimming cost V 2 bases and J 4 bases, with 18 bases left between them. The CDR3 consists of 16 residues. In DNA form, the CDR3 reads TGTGCCAGCTCACCAAAGGGGGGCGGACTCCGTTACGAGCAGTACTTC. Translation gives CASSPKGGGLRYEQYF. The full variable domain, in which reference TRBV18 and TRBJ2-7 provide the parts outside the CDR3, is NAGVMQNPRHLVRRRGQEARLRCSPMKGHSHVYWYRQLPEEGLKFMVYLQKENIIDESGMPKERFSAEFPKEGPSILRIQQVVRGDSAAYFCASSPKGGGLRYEQYFGPGTRLTVT.

This chain joins TRBV7-2 and TRBJ1-4; 7 bases agree with TRBD1. The germline CDR1 and CDR2 sequences are SGHTA and FQGNSA. This CDR3 has 15 residues. V trimming: 1 base; J trimming: 8 bases; junction bases outside the gene matches: 7. CDR3 in DNA: TGTGCCAGCAGCTTAGGGAACAGGGGAGGAGAAAAACTGTTTTTT. It translates to CASSLGNRGGEKLFF.